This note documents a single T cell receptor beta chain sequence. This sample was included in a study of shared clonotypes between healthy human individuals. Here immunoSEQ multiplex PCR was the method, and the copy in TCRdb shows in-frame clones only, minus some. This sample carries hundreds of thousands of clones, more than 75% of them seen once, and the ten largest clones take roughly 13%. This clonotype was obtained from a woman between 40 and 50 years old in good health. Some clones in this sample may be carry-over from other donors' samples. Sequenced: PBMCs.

CDR3 sequence (DNA): TGCAGCGTTGAAGGTGGGGACAGGGGCGTCTACGAGCAGTACTTC. It is translated as CSVEGGDRGVYEQYF. The chain is built from TRBV29-1 and TRBJ2-7, with TRBD1 identical over 10 bases. V was pared by 1 base and J by 3 bases, with 6 bases of the junction left unmatched. The CDR3 spans 15 residues. The germline gives CDR1 SQVTM, CDR2 ANQGSEA.